The clone carrying this T cell receptor beta chain was detected only a few times. The data were taken from a study of blood T cell repertoires in COVID-19. Study information: Acute and convalescent COVID-19 samples came from the United States, Italy and Spain. Sample material is recorded as cDNA or gDNA derived from T cells, B-cell-depleted T cells, or PBMCs.

In the original workflow: Reference gene primer amplification gave estimated nucleated cell counts. TCRdb's table, derived via immunoSEQ multiplex PCR, lists solely in-frame clones and lacks some. The V and J calls and clone size are taken from that table; D and trimming were inferred from the DNA. The sample has about 54,000 clones, roughly 81% seen once. V was clipped by 4 bases and J by 7 bases, with 11 bases between them. Germline V gene data show CDR1 as SGHRS and CDR2 as YFSETQ. This CDR3 region has 12 residues. The source of this sequence is a woman between 55 and 75 years old with acute or convalescent COVID-19. V is TRBV5-1 and J is TRBJ1-2; D gene unclear. Sequences were obtained from peripheral blood. CDR3 DNA: TGCGCCAGCAGCGAGCCGGAGGCTGGCTACACCTTC. Its translation is CASSEPEAGYTF. Drawing the rest from reference TRBV5-1 and TRBJ1-2, the complete variable domain is KAGVTQTPRYLIKTRGQQVTLSCSPISGHRSVSWYQQTPGQGLQFLFEYFSETQRNKGNFPGRFSGRQFSNSRSEMNVSTLELGDSALYLCASSEPEAGYTFGSGTRLTVV.